The sequence of this TCR beta chain was determined in a study of blood T cell repertoires in COVID-19. How the authors handled the data: Amplification from reference gene primers served as the basis for estimated nucleated cell counts. The method was immunoSEQ multiplex PCR; TCRdb's version includes in-frame clones alone and lacks a portion of them. The DNA was the basis for D and trimming; V, J and clone size are from that table. Of more than 85,000 clones detected, approximately 90% appear once; the ten largest clones hold 3.3%. This CDR3 is built from 15 residues. CDR1 and CDR2 (germline): MNHEY, SMNVEV (reference sequence). V was cut by 3 bases and J by 0 bases, with 9 bases left in between.

V is TRBV27 and J is TRBJ1-5, with D possibly TRBD1 on 5 matching bases. Sample: peripheral blood. The sequence was obtained from a woman between 45 and 65 years old with acute or convalescent COVID-19. This CDR3 is CASSFGGGSNQPQHF. The CDR3 nucleotides are TGTGCCAGCAGTTTCGGGGGGGGTAGCAATCAGCCCCAGCATTTT.